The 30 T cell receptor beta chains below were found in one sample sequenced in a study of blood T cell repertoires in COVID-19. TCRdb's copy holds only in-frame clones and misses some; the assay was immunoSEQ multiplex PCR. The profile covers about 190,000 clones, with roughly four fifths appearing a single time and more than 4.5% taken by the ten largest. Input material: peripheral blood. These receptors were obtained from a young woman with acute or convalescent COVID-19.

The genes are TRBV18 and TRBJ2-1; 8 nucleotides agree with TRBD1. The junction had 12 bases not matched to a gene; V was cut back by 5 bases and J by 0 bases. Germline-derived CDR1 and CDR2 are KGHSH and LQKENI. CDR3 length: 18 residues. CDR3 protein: CASSKGQAGTSSYNEQFF. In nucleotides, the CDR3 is TGTGCCAGCTCAAAGGGACAGGCGGGAACGAGCTCCTACAATGAGCAGTTCTTC.

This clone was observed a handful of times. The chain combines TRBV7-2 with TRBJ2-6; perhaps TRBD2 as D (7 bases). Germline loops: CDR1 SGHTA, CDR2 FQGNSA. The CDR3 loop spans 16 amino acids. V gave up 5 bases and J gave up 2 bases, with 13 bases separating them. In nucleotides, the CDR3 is TGTGCCAGCAGCCTAGGGGGGGTACCTGGGGCCAACGTCCTGACTTTC. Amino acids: CASSLGGVPGANVLTF. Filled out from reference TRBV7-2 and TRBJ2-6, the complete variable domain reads GAGVSQSPSNKVTEKGKDVELRCDPISGHTALYWYRQSLGQGLEFLIYFQGNSAPDKSGLPSDRFSAERTGGSVSTLTIQRTQQEDSAVYLCASSLGGVPGANVLTFGAGSRLTVL.

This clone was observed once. CDR3 DNA sequence: TGTGCCAGCAGTGGAAATGAGGCTAGCGGGAGGGCCAAAGCAGATACGCAGTATTTT. It encodes CASSGNEASGRAKADTQYF. V is TRBV6-1 and J is TRBJ2-3; 12 bases map to TRBD2. This CDR3 has 19 residues. Trimming removed 4 bases from V and 4 bases from J; junction bases left unmatched: 15. Germline CDR1 MNHNS, CDR2 SASEGT.

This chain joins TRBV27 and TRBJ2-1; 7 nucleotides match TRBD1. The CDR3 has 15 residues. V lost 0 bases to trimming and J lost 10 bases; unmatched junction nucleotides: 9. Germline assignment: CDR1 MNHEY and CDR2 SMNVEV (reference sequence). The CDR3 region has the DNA TGTGCCAGCAGTTTATCCTTTACGGGACAGCCCGAGCAGTTCTTC. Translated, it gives CASSLSFTGQPEQFF.

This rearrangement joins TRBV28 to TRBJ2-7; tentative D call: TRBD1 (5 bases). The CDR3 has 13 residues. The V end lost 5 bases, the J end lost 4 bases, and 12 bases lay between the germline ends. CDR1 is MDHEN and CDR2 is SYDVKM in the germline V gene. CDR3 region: CASSRGSHYEQYF. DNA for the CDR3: TGTGCCAGCAGTAGGGGATCCCATTACGAGCAGTACTTC.

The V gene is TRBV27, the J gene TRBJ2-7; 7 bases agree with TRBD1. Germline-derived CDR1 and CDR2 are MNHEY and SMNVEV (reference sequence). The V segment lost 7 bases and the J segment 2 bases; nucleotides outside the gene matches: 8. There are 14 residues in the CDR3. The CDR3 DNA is TGTGCCAGCACTCGGACAGGTAGGCCCTACGAGCAGTACTTC. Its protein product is CASTRTGRPYEQYF.

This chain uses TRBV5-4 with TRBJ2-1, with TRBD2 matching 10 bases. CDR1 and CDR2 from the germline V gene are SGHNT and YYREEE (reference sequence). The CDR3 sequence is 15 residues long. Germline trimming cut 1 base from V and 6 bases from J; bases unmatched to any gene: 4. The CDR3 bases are TGTGCCAGCAGCTTGCGACTAGCGGGCCTCAATGAGCAGTTCTTC. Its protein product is CASSLRLAGLNEQFF.

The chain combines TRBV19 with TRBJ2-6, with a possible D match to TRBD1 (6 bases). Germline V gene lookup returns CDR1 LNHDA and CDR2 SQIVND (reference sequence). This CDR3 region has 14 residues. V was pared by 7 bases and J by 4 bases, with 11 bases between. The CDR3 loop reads CASTAGVGANVLTF. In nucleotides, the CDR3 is TGTGCCAGTACCGCAGGGGTCGGGGCCAACGTCCTGACTTTC.

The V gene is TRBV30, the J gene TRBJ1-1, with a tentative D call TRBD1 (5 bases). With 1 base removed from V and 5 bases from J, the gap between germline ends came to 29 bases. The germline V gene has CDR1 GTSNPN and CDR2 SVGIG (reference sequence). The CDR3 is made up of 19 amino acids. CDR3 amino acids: CAWSAWGVVGVGANTEAFF. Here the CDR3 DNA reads TGTGCCTGGAGTGCTTGGGGGGTCGTAGGGGTAGGGGCGAATACTGAAGCTTTCTTT.

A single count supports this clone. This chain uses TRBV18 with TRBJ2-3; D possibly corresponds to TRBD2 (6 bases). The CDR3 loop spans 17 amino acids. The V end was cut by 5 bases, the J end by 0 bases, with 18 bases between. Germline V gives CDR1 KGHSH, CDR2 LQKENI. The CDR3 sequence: CASSYPGTVSSTDTQYF. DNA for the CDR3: TGTGCCAGCTCATACCCCGGGACTGTCTCTAGCACAGATACGCAGTATTTT.

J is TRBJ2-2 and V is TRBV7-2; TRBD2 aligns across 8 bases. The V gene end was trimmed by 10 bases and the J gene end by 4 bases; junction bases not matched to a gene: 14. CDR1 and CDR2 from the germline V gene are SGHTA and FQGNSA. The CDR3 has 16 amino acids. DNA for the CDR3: TGTGCCACCAAGTCGTCAAGCGGGGGAATCACCGGGGAGCTGTTTTTT. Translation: CATKSSSGGITGELFF.

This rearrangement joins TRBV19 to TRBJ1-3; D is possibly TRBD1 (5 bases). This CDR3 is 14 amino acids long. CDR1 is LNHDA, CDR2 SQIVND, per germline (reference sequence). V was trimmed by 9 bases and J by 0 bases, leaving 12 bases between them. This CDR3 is CASKTTVSGNTIYF. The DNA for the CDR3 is TGTGCCAGCAAAACGACAGTCTCTGGAAACACCATATATTTT.

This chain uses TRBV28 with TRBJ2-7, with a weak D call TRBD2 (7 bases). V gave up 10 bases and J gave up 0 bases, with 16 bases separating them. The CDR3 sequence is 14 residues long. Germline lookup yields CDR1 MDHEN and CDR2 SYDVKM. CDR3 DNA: TGTGCCACCCAACGGGGGGCCCTCTCCTACGAGCAGTACTTC. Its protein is CATQRGALSYEQYF.

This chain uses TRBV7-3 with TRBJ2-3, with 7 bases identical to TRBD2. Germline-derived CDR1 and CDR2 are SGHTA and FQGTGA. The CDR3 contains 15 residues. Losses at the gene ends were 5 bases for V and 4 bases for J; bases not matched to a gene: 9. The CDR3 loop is CASSPRLAGPDTQYF. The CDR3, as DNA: TGTGCCAGCAGCCCAAGACTAGCTGGCCCAGATACGCAGTATTTT.

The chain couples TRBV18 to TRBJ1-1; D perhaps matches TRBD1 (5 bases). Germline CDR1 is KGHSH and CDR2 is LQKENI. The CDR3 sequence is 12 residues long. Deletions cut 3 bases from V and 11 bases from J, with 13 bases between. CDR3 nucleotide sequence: TGTGCCAGCTCACCGAAAAAGACAGCGGCTTTCTTT. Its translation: CASSPKKTAAFF.

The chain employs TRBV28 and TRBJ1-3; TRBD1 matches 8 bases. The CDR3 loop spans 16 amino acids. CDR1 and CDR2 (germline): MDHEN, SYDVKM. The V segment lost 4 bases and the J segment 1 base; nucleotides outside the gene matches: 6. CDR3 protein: CASSSTDRVSGNTIYF. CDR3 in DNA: TGTGCCAGCAGTTCCACGGACAGGGTGTCTGGAAACACCATATATTTT.

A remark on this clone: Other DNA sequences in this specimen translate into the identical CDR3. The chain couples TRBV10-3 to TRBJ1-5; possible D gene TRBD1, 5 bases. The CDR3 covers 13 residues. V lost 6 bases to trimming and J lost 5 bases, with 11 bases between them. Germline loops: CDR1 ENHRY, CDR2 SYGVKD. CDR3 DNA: TGTGCCATCAGGGGCAGGGAGGATCAGCCCCAGCATTTT. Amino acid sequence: CAIRGREDQPQHF.

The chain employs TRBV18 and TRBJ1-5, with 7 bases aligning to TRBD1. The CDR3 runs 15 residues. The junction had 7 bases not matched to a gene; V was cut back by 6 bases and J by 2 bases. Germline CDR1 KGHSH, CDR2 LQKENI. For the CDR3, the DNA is TGTGCCAGCTCCCGCACAGGGGACGGCAATCAGCCCCAGCATTTT. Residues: CASSRTGDGNQPQHF.

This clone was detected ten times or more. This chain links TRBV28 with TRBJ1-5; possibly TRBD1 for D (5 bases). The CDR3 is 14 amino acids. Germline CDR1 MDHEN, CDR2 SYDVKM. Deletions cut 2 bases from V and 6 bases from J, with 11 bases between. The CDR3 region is CASSLRGGGQPQHF. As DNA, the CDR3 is TGTGCCAGCAGTTTACGGGGGGGAGGTCAGCCCCAGCATTTT.

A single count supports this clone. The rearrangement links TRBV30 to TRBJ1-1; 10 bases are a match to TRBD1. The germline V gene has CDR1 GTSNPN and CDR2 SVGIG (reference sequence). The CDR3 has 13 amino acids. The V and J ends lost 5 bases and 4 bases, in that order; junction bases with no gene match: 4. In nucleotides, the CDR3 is TGTGCCTGGTTTGACAGGGGGCCCACTGAAGCTTTCTTT. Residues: CAWFDRGPTEAFF.

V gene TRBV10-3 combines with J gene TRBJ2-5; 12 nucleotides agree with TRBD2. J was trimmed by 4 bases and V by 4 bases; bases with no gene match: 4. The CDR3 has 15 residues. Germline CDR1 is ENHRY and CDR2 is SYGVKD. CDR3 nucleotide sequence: TGTGCCATCAGTGCAACTAGCGGGGGGAGAGAGACCCAGTACTTC. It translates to CAISATSGGRETQYF.

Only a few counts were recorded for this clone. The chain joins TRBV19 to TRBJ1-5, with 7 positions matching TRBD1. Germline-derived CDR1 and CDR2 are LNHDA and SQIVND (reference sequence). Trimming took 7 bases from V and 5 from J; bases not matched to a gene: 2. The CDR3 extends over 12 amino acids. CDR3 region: CASNRGDQPQHF. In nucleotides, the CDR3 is TGTGCCAGTAACAGGGGCGATCAGCCCCAGCATTTT.

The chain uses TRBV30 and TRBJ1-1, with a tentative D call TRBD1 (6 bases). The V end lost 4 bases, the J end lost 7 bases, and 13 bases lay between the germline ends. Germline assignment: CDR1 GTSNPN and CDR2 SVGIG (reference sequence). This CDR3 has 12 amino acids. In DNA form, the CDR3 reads TGTGCCTGGATTAACAGGGAACGTGAAGCTTTCTTT. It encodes CAWINREREAFF.

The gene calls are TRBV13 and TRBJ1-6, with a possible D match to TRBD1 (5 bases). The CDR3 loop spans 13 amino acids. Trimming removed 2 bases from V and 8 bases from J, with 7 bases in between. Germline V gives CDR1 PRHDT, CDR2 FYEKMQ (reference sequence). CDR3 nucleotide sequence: TGTGCCAGCAGCTTACAGGGTCATTCACCCCTCCACTTT. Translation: CASSLQGHSPLHF.

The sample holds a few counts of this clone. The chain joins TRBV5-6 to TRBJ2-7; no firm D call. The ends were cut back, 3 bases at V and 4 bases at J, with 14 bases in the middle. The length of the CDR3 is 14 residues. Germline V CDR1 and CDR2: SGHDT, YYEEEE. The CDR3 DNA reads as TGTGCCAGCAGCTCCGGTCCGAACCCATACGAGCAGTACTTC. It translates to CASSSGPNPYEQYF.

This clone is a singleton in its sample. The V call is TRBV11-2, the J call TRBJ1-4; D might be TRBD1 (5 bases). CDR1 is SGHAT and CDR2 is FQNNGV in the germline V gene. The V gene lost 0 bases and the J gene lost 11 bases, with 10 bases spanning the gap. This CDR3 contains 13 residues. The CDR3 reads CASSLDHSGKLFF. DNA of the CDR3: TGTGCCAGCAGCTTAGATCACTCAGGGAAACTGTTTTTT.

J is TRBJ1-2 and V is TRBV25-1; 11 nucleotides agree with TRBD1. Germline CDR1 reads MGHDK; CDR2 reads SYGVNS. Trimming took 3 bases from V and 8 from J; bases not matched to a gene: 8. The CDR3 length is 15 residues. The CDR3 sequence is CASSEFGQGARGYTF. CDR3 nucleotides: TGTGCCAGCAGTGAGTTCGGACAGGGGGCTCGGGGCTACACCTTC.

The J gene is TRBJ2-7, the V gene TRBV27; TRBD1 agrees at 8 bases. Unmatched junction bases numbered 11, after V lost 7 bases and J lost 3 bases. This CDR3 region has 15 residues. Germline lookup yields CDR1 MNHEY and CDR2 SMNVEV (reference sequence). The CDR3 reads CASIGSTGVFYEQYF. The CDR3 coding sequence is TGTGCCAGCATAGGTTCGACAGGGGTATTCTACGAGCAGTACTTC.

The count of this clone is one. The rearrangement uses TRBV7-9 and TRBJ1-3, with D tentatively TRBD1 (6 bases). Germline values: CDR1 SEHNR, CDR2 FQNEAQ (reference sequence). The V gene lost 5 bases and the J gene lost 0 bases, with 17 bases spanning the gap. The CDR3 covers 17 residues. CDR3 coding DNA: TGTGCCAGCAGCCCTGGTCCCGGACAGAGCTCTGGAAACACCATATATTTT. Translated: CASSPGPGQSSGNTIYF.

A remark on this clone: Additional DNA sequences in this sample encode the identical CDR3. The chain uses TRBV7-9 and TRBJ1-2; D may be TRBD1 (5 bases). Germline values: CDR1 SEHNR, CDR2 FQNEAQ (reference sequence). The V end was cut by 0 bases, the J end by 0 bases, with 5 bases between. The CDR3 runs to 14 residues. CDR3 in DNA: TGTGCCAGCAGCTTAGCGACAGCTAACTATGGCTACACCTTC. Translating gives CASSLATANYGYTF.